The rows below give T cell receptor beta chains drawn from one sample of a study of human T cells and chemical hapten exposure. TCRdb redid the calling of the RACE reads with MiXCR, one entry per CDR3 protein. The table shows 370,000 or so distinct CDR3 sequences, with around 4.8% occurring only once. This specimen consisted of whole blood, obtained in connection with sensitization to the hapten diphenylcyclopropenone (DPC). Every receptor here comes from a woman aged 45-60 years with alopecia areata. Some clones in this sample may be carry-over from other donors' samples. Each CDR3 is given with its conserved first and last residue. Fields, in order: J gene, clone size, V gene, D gene, CDR3 protein. A D gene is named only where the DNA matches it firmly. Clone size is shown for a subset of rows, as once, few, many or a class of expanded clone.

TRBJ1-5,many,TRBV20-1,TRBD1,CSARDQGTGGQPQHF
TRBJ1-2,many,TRBV3-1,-,CASSQGVALNGYTF
TRBJ2-5,many,TRBV12-3/TRBV12-4,TRBD2,CASSPPGLAGVETQYF
TRBJ2-5,few,TRBV5-1,-,CASSLVGESQETQYF
TRBJ2-7,many,TRBV7-9,TRBD1,CASSSRQGIGYEQYF
TRBJ2-1,many,TRBV28,-,CASSPWNEQFF
TRBJ1-3,many,TRBV10-2,-,CASSELGRLSGNTIYF
TRBJ2-5,-,TRBV12-3/TRBV12-4,-,CASSLPGQRETQYF
TRBJ1-2,few,TRBV6-6,TRBD1,CASRPLSAGGYGYTF
TRBJ1-1,-,TRBV6-5,TRBD1,CASSLTGINTEAFF
TRBJ2-5,many,TRBV29-1,-,CSVPKGQRWGREETQYF
TRBJ2-1,many,TRBV5-6,TRBD2,CASSFGLAGVSNEQFF
TRBJ2-3,-,TRBV24-1,-,CATTGFGDTQYF
TRBJ2-1,many,TRBV12-3/TRBV12-4,TRBD2,CASSFSAGGPNNEQFF
TRBJ1-4,many,TRBV7-2,-,CASSLAPGTLRGLFF
TRBJ1-6,-,TRBV2,TRBD1,CASSELETGHSPLHF
TRBJ1-1,-,TRBV5-1,-,CASSLETYTEAFF
TRBJ1-4,many,TRBV6-5,-,CASSPNSREEKLFF
TRBJ1-2,many,TRBV3-1,-,CASSRINYGYTF
TRBJ1-4,many,TRBV12-3/TRBV12-4,-,CASRRRILNEKLFF
TRBJ2-3,-,TRBV18,TRBD2,CASSSTSELSTDTQYF
TRBJ1-2,few,TRBV12-3/TRBV12-4,-,CASSRAQGVYGYTF
TRBJ1-6,few,TRBV25-1,-,CASKQENYNSPLHF
TRBJ2-1,many,TRBV29-1,-,CSVRDGAYNEQFF
TRBJ2-3,many,TRBV7-6,TRBD2,CASSFFSSGGVRGTDTQYF
TRBJ2-1,-,TRBV7-2,TRBD2,CASSLFAGENEQFF
TRBJ1-4,few,TRBV5-1,TRBD1,CASSPAGGTVNEKLFF
TRBJ2-4,many,TRBV2,-,CASSGQFMGKNIQYF
TRBJ2-7,-,TRBV6-5,TRBD1,CASSYNGQGDNEQYF
TRBJ1-4,many,TRBV24-1,-,CATSDFEGGLLSNEKLFF
TRBJ1-1,many,TRBV7-8,-,CASSPRTEAFF
TRBJ2-1,-,TRBV28,-,CASSFRGLANEQFF
TRBJ1-4,many,TRBV20-1,-,CSARGAEELFF
TRBJ2-6,few,TRBV9,-,CASRRDSGANVLTF
TRBJ2-3,-,TRBV5-6,-,CASGWVGLSTDTQYF
TRBJ2-4,-,TRBV15,TRBD2,CATSRDSLAGNIQYF
TRBJ2-1,many,TRBV6-5,-,CASSYEGRSYNEQFF
TRBJ1-2,many,TRBV27,-,CASSPEGNYGYTF
TRBJ2-3,-,TRBV6-5,-,CASSRTYTDTQYF
TRBJ1-2,many,TRBV20-1,-,CSASIQGFGYTF
TRBJ2-5,many,TRBV12-3/TRBV12-4,-,CASSFDRAGTQYF
TRBJ1-2,many,TRBV2,-,CASSGLGAYGYTF
TRBJ2-1,-,TRBV4-2,TRBD2,CASSQPLAGGVNEQFF